The 8 T cell receptor beta chains presented below share a single source sample, sequenced in a study of CD8 T cells in Susac syndrome. RNA amounts of about 0.5 to 1 ug underwent reverse transcription with random hexamers. From the immunoSEQ multiplex PCR reads, TCRdb called clonotypes with MiXCR, one entry per CDR3 protein. Of 130,000 to 150,000 distinct CDR3 sequences in the sample, 90% to 95% were seen once. The sequencing sample was made of CD8+ T cells from PBMCs. The receptors originated from a human donor in good health.

This clonotype was recorded once. J is TRBJ1-3 and V is TRBV6-5; no firm D call. V lost 3 bases and J 4 bases, leaving 10 bases between the germline ends. Germline values: CDR1 MNHEY, CDR2 SVGAGI. The CDR3 consists of 14 residues. The CDR3 loop reads CASSYLGQGNTIYF. The CDR3 DNA reads TGTGCCAGCAGTTATTTGGGCCAGGGAAACACCATATATTTT.

This chain connects TRBV20-1 to TRBJ2-7; D unclear. The ends were cut back, 0 bases at V and 3 bases at J, with 9 bases in the middle. This CDR3 region has 13 residues. The V gene's germline CDR1 is DFQATT and CDR2 SNEGSKA (reference sequence). The CDR3 loop is CSAREVLYYEQYF. The CDR3 DNA is TGCAGTGCTAGAGAAGTACTCTACTACGAGCAGTACTTC.

The chain combines TRBV2 with TRBJ2-3, with a possible D match to TRBD2 (6 bases). Germline CDR1 is SNHLY and CDR2 is FYNNEI. The CDR3 runs 16 residues. V was pared by 4 bases and J by 6 bases, with 20 bases between. Here the CDR3 DNA reads TGTGCCAGCAGTGTTTCTCGGGCTAGCGTTCTGGATACGCAGTATTTT. The encoded protein is CASSVSRASVLDTQYF.

This sequence joins TRBV20-1 and TRBJ1-2; D ambiguous. The V gene's germline CDR1 is DFQATT and CDR2 SNEGSKA (reference sequence). The germline V and J ends were trimmed by 6 bases and 4 bases, with 9 bases remaining between them. The CDR3 has 11 amino acids. CDR3 in DNA: TGCAGTGCCCGACTGATCTATGGCTACACCTTC. It encodes CSARLIYGYTF.

In this sample, this clonotype turned up once. The gene calls are TRBV20-1 and TRBJ2-7, with TRBD2 identical over 10 bases. The CDR3 loop spans 18 amino acids. CDR1 and CDR2 (germline): DFQATT, SNEGSKA (reference sequence). CDR3 nucleotide sequence: TGCACCGACCTTTCCAGCCCAGCGGGAGGGGGCAGGGTCTACGAGCAGTACTTC. This codes for CTDLSSPAGGGRVYEQYF.

This clonotype was counted a single time. The V call is TRBV7-2, the J call TRBJ2-7; TRBD2 matches 11 bases. Germline CDR1 is SGHTA and CDR2 is FQGNSA. Trimming took 1 base from V and 0 from J; bases not matched to a gene: 2. The CDR3 extends over 16 amino acids. The chain's CDR3 is CASSLGLAGNSYEQYF. The CDR3 coding sequence is TGTGCCAGCAGCTTAGGACTAGCGGGAAACTCCTACGAGCAGTACTTC.

The chain employs TRBV7-9 and TRBJ2-1; the D is unclear. The CDR3 length is 12 residues. CDR1 and CDR2 from the germline V gene are SEHNR and FQNEAQ (reference sequence). V was trimmed by 3 bases and J by 6 bases, leaving 6 bases between them. The CDR3 DNA is TGTGCCAGCAGCTTCGGACCCAATGAGCAGTTCTTC. Translated: CASSFGPNEQFF. Drawing the rest from reference TRBV7-9 and TRBJ2-1, the complete variable domain is DTGVSQNPRHKITKRGQNVTFRCDPISEHNRLYWYRQTLGQGPEFLTYFQNEAQLEKSRLLSDRFSAERPKGSFSTLEIQRTEQGDSAMYLCASSFGPNEQFFGPGTRLTVL.

The CDR3 sequence is CASSTGNTQYF. The CDR3 coding sequence is TGTGCCAGTTCGACAGGGAATACGCAGTATTTT. V gene TRBV27 combines with J gene TRBJ2-3; TRBD1 matches 7 bases. Germline CDR1 and CDR2: MNHEY and SMNVEV (reference sequence). The V segment lost 9 bases and the J segment 7 bases; nucleotides outside the gene matches: 4. The length of the CDR3 is 11 residues.